The 17 T cell receptor beta chains given below trace back to one sample, sequenced in a study of shared clonotypes between healthy human individuals. Produced via immunoSEQ multiplex PCR; TCRdb's table is partial and in-frame only. The sample includes millions of clones, more than 85% seen only once; the top ten take 0.39%. The source material was naive CD4+ T cells from PBMCs. This sample's subset: CD45RA+ positively selected. Source of these receptors: a man between 18 and 35 years old in good health. Some clones in this sample may be carry-over from other donors' samples.

This clone was counted a single time. The V call is TRBV28, the J call TRBJ1-2; no clear D. V lost 3 bases to trimming and J lost 4 bases, with 12 bases between them. Germline V gene sequence: CDR1 MDHEN, CDR2 SYDVKM. CDR3 size: 14 residues. The DNA of the CDR3 is TGTGCCAGCAGTTTTTTAGGGCTAAGCTATGGCTACACCTTC. Its protein is CASSFLGLSYGYTF.

J is TRBJ2-7 and V is TRBV15; D is unclear. Looked up from germline, CDR1 is LNHNV and CDR2 is YYDKDF (reference sequence). The V end was cut by 0 bases, the J end by 3 bases, with 9 bases between. This CDR3 is built from 14 residues. The CDR3 protein is CATSRDRQDYEQYF. The CDR3 coding sequence is TGTGCCACCAGCAGAGATCGGCAGGACTACGAGCAGTACTTC.

In regard to this clone: The sample contains more than one DNA sequence encoding this CDR3. The chain recombines TRBV27 with TRBJ2-6; tentatively, D is TRBD1 (5 bases). Germline V gene lookup returns CDR1 MNHEY and CDR2 SMNVEV (reference sequence). The CDR3 totals 15 residues. V was trimmed by 2 bases and J by 2 bases, leaving 7 bases between them. CDR3 residues: CASSLQGAGANVLTF. The CDR3, as DNA: TGTGCCAGCAGTTTACAGGGCGCTGGGGCCAACGTCCTGACTTTC.

The chain couples TRBV19 to TRBJ2-1; 10 positions agree with TRBD1. V dropped 7 bases and J dropped 5; count of bases not matched to a gene: 5. CDR1 and CDR2 from the germline V gene are LNHDA and SQIVND (reference sequence). This CDR3 contains 14 residues. CDR3 amino acids: CASTGTGAHNEQFF. The DNA for the CDR3 is TGTGCCAGTACCGGGACAGGGGCACACAATGAGCAGTTCTTC.

V usage is TRBV5-1 and J usage is TRBJ1-1; 7 nucleotides align to TRBD1. J was trimmed by 7 bases and V by 6 bases; bases with no gene match: 12. Looked up from germline, CDR1 is SGHRS and CDR2 is YFSETQ. There are 14 residues in the CDR3. The CDR3 DNA sequence: TGCGCCAGCATCCTAGGGAGGGGGCATGGTGAAGCTTTCTTT. This sequence encodes CASILGRGHGEAFF. Drawing the rest from reference TRBV5-1 and TRBJ1-1, the complete variable domain is KAGVTQTPRYLIKTRGQQVTLSCSPISGHRSVSWYQQTPGQGLQFLFEYFSETQRNKGNFPGRFSGRQFSNSRSEMNVSTLELGDSALYLCASILGRGHGEAFFGQGTRLTVV.

Turning to this clone: Other DNA sequences in this sample translate to the same CDR3. The V and J genes are TRBV7-9 and TRBJ2-1; 7 bases align to TRBD1. The CDR3 runs to 15 residues. Trimming at V came to 5 bases and at J to 2 bases, leaving 6 bases not matched to a gene. Germline V gene lookup returns CDR1 SEHNR and CDR2 FQNEAQ (reference sequence). CDR3 nucleotide sequence: TGTGCCAGCAGCCCCTCCGGGACAGCCTACAATGAGCAGTTCTTC. It is translated as CASSPSGTAYNEQFF.

The V gene is TRBV6-5, the J gene TRBJ2-7, with a possible D match to TRBD1 (6 bases). In germline, CDR1 is MNHEY, CDR2 SVGAGI. The CDR3 spans 15 residues. Trimming left V 6 bases short and J 4 bases short, with 19 bases between. CDR3 sequence: CASRTTRQGKYEQYF. CDR3 DNA: TGTGCCAGCAGGACGACCCGGCAGGGGAAATACGAGCAGTACTTC.

This chain joins TRBV28 and TRBJ1-3; D ambiguous. The CDR3 has 14 residues. The ends were cut back, 9 bases at V and 0 bases at J, with 12 bases in the middle. Germline V CDR1 and CDR2: MDHEN, SYDVKM. CDR3 sequence (DNA): TGTGCCAGTCGGAGGGCCTACTCTGGAAACACCATATATTTT. This codes for CASRRAYSGNTIYF.

This chain connects TRBV6-1 to TRBJ1-1, with a weak D call TRBD1 (5 bases). This CDR3 is 19 amino acids long. Between the trimmed V and J ends, which lost 0 bases and 6 bases, there was a span of 26 bases. From germline, CDR1 is MNHNS and CDR2 SASEGT. This CDR3 reads CASSEATWGLGVPPSEAFF. As DNA, the CDR3 is TGTGCCAGCAGTGAAGCGACCTGGGGATTGGGGGTTCCTCCCTCTGAAGCTTTCTTT.

The rearrangement uses TRBV5-1 and TRBJ2-3; 10 nucleotides align to TRBD2. CDR1 is SGHRS, CDR2 YFSETQ, per germline. After removal of 4 bases from V and 6 bases from J, the junction contained 14 bases not matched to a gene. The CDR3 runs to 17 residues. The CDR3 DNA is TGCGCCAGCAGCCTGTATGCGGGACTAGCGCATCCTGATACGCAGTATTTT. Encoded protein: CASSLYAGLAHPDTQYF.

This clone was seen a few times. This rearrangement joins TRBV20-1 to TRBJ1-2; TRBD1 is a possible D gene (5 bases). Trimming removed 7 bases at V and 8 bases at J, with 14 bases between. Looked up from germline, CDR1 is DFQATT and CDR2 is SNEGSKA (reference sequence). The CDR3 covers 11 residues. The CDR3 loop is CSERGPGGYTF. CDR3 DNA: TGCAGTGAGAGGGGCCCTGGCGGCTACACCTTC.

Only one count was recorded for this clone. The chain links TRBV19 to TRBJ1-5, with D possibly being TRBD1 (6 bases). CDR3 length equals 15 residues. Trimming took off 0 bases at V and 5 bases at J, with 11 bases between the two ends. Germline V gives CDR1 LNHDA, CDR2 SQIVND (reference sequence). As DNA, the CDR3 is TGTGCCAGTAGTATAGACGGGACACCTCATCAGCCCCAGCATTTT. Translating gives CASSIDGTPHQPQHF.

The CDR3 DNA reads as TGTGCCAGCAGTTTACTCAGCGGGAGGAGGGAAGAGACCCAGTACTTC. Translation: CASSLLSGRREETQYF. V and J are TRBV28 and TRBJ2-5; 9 bases agree with TRBD2. Per the germline V gene, CDR1 is MDHEN and CDR2 is SYDVKM. CDR3 length equals 16 residues. The V gene end was trimmed by 2 bases and the J gene end by 3 bases; junction bases not matched to a gene: 7.

The chain uses TRBV28 and TRBJ2-7; a weak D match, TRBD1 (5 bases). V shed 6 bases and J shed 7 bases, with 22 bases lying between them. Germline V gives CDR1 MDHEN, CDR2 SYDVKM. This CDR3 contains 15 residues. The DNA of the CDR3 is TGTGCCAGCAGCTGGATAGGGGTCTCCCTTGGGGAGCAGTACTTC. This sequence encodes CASSWIGVSLGEQYF.

The chain recombines TRBV19 with TRBJ2-2; 9 bases fit TRBD1. This CDR3 contains 17 residues. Germline V lookup: CDR1 LNHDA, CDR2 SQIVND (reference sequence). V dropped 1 base and J dropped 6; count of bases not matched to a gene: 9. The chain's CDR3 is CASSIGPGQGKPGELFF. DNA for the CDR3: TGTGCCAGTAGTATAGGACCGGGACAGGGAAAGCCCGGGGAGCTGTTTTTT.

This rearrangement joins TRBV4-3 to TRBJ2-2; D unclear. The CDR3 covers 16 residues. V lost 1 base and J lost 2, with 11 bases in between. Germline V gene data show CDR1 as LGHNA and CDR2 as YSLEER. CDR3 loop: CASSQGKPTNTGELFF. The CDR3 DNA is TGCGCCAGCAGCCAAGGAAAGCCGACTAACACCGGGGAGCTGTTTTTT.

The J gene is TRBJ2-4, the V gene TRBV28; no firm D call. CDR3 length: 15 residues. The V end was cut by 2 bases, the J end by 6 bases, with 14 bases between. Germline V gives CDR1 MDHEN, CDR2 SYDVKM. CDR3 DNA sequence: TGTGCCAGCAGTTTAGGTGGAGACCCTAGAAACATTCAGTACTTC. This translates into CASSLGGDPRNIQYF.